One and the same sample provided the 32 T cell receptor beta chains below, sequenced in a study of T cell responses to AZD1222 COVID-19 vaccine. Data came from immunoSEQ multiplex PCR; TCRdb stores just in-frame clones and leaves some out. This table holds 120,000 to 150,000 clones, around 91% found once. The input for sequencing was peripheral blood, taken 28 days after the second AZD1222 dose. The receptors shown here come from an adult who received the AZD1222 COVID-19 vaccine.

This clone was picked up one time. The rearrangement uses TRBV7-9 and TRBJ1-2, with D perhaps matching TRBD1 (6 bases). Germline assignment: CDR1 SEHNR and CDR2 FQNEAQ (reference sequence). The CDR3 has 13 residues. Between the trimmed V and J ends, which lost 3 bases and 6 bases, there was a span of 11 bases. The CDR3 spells CASSFRPGDGYTF. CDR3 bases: TGTGCCAGCAGCTTTCGGCCAGGGGATGGCTACACCTTC.

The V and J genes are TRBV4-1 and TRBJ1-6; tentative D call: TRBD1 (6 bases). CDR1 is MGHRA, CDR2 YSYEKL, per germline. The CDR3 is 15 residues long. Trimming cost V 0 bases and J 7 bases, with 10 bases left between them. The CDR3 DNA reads TGCGCCAGCAGCCAAGAACAGGGCGGGAATTCACCCCTCCACTTT. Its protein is CASSQEQGGNSPLHF.

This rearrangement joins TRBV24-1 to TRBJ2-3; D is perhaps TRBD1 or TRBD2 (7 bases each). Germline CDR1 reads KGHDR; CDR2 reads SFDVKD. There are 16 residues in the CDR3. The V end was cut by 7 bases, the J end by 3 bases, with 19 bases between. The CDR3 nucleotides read TGTGCCACCAGCTCAGGGGGGGTAGGTGGTACAGATACGCAGTATTTT. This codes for CATSSGGVGGTDTQYF.

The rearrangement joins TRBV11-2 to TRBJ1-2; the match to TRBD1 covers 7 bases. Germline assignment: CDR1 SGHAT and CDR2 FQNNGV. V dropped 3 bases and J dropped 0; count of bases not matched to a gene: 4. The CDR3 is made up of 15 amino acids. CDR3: CASSFDQGANYGYTF. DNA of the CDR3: TGTGCCAGCAGCTTTGACCAGGGGGCTAACTATGGCTACACCTTC.

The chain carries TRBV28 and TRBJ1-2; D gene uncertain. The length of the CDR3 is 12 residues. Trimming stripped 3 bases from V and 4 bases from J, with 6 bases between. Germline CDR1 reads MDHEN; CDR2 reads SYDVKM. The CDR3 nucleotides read TGTGCCAGCAGTTTCGGTTTCTATGGCTACACCTTC. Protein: CASSFGFYGYTF.

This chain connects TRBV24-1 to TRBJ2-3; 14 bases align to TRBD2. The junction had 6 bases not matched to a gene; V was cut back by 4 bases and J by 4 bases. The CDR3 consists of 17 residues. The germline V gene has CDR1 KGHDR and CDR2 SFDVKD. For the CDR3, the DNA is TGTGCCACCAGTGACTCGGGACTAGCGGGAGTTGCAGATACGCAGTATTTT. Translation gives CATSDSGLAGVADTQYF.

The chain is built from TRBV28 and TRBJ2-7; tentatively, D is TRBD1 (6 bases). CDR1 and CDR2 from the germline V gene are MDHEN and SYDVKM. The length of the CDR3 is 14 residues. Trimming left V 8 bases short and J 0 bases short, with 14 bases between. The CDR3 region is CASCKRGYSYEQYF. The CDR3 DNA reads TGTGCCAGCTGTAAGAGGGGGTACTCCTACGAGCAGTACTTC.

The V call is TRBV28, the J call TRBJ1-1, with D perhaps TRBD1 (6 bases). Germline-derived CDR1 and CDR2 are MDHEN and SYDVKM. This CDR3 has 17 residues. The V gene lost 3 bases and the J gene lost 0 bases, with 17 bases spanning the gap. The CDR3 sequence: CASSFPHRGDMNTEAFF. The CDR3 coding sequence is TGTGCCAGCAGTTTCCCGCATAGGGGGGACATGAACACTGAAGCTTTCTTT.

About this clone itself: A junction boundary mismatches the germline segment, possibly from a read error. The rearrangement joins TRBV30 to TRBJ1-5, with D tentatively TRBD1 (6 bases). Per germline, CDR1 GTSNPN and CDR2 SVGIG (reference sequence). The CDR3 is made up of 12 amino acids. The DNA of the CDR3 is TGTGCCTGGAATAGGGGGAATCAGGCCCAGCATTTT. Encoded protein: CAWNRGNQAQHF.

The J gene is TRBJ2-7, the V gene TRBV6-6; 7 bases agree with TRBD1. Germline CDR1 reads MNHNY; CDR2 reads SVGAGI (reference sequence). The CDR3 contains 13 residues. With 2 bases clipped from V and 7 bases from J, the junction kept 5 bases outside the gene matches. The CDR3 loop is CASSYGTALEQYF. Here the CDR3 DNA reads TGTGCCAGCAGTTACGGGACAGCTTTGGAGCAGTACTTC.

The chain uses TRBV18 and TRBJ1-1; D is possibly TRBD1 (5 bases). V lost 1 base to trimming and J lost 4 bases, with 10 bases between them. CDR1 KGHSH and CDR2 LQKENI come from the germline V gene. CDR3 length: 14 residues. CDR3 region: CASSPRRGATEAFF. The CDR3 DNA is TGTGCCAGCTCACCACGAAGAGGGGCCACTGAAGCTTTCTTT.

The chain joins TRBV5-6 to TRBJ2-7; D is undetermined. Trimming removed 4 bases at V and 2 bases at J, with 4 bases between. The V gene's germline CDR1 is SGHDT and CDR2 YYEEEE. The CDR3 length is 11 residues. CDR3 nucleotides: TGTGCCAGCAGCATTACCTACGAGCAGTACTTC. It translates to CASSITYEQYF.

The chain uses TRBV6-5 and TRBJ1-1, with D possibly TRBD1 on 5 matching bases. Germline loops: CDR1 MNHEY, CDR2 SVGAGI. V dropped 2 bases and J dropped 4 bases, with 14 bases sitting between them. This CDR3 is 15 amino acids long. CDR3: CASSYGAGQSTEAFF. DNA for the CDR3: TGTGCCAGCAGTTACGGGGCAGGGCAGAGCACTGAAGCTTTCTTT.

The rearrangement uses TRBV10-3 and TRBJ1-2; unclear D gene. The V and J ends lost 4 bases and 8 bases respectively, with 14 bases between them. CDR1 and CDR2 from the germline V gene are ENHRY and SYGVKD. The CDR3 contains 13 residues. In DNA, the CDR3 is TGTGCCATCAGTGTGCACGGATCGGGAGGCTACACCTTC. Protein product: CAISVHGSGGYTF.

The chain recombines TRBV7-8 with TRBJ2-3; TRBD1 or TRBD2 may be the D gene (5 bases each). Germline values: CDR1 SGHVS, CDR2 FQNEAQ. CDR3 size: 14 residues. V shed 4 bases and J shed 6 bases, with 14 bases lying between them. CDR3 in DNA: TGTGCCAGCAGCTCCTTGGTGGGGGTGGATACGCAGTATTTT. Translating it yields CASSSLVGVDTQYF.

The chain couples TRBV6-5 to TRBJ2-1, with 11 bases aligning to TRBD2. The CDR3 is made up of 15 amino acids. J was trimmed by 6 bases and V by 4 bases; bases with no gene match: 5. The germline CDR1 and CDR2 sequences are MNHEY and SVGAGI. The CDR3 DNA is TGTGCCAGCAGTTTACTAGCGGGAGATGTCAATGAGCAGTTCTTC. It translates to CASSLLAGDVNEQFF.

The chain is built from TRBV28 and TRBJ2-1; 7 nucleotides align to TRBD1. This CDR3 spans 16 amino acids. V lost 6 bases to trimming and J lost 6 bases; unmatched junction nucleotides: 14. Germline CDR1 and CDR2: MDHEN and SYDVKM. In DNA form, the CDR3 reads TGTGCCAGCAGGCTTCGCTTTAGGGGGCCCCTCAATGAGCAGTTCTTC. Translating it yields CASRLRFRGPLNEQFF.

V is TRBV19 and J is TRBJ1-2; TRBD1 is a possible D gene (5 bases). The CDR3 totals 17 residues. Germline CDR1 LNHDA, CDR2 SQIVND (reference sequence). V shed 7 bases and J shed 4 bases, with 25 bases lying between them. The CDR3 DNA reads TGTGCCAGTACCATCTCCTCTACAGGCCGCGTTTCCTATGGCTACACCTTC. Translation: CASTISSTGRVSYGYTF.

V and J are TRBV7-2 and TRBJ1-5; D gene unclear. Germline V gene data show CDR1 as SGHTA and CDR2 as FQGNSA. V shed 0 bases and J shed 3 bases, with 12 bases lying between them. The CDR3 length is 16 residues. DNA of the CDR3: TGTGCCAGCAGCTTAGCGCCGGACGGAAACAATCAGCCCCAGCATTTT. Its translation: CASSLAPDGNNQPQHF.

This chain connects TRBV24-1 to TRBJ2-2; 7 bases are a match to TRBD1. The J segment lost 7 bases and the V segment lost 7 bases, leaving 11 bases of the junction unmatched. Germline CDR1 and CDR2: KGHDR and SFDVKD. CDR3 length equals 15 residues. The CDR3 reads CATSDRQGANGELFF. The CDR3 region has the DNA TGTGCCACCAGCGATAGACAGGGAGCTAACGGGGAGCTGTTTTTT.

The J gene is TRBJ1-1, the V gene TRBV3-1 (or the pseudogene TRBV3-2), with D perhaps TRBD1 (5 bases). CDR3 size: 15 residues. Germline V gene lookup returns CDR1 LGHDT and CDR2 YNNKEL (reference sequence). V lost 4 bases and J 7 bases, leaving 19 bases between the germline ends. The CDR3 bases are TGTGCCAGCAGCCTTTCCCCCGGGACCCGGAATGAAGCTTTCTTT. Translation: CASSLSPGTRNEAFF.

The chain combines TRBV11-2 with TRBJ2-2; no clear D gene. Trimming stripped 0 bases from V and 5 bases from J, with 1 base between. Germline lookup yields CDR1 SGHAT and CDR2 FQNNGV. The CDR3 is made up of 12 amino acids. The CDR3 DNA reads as TGTGCCAGCAGCTTAGAGACCGGGGAGCTGTTTTTT. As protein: CASSLETGELFF.

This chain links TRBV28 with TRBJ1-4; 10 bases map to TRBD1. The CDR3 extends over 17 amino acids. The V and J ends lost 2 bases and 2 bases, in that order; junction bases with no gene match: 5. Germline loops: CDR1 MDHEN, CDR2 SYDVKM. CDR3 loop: CASSLRDRGPTNEKLFF. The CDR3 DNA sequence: TGTGCCAGCAGTTTAAGGGACAGGGGTCCTACTAATGAAAAACTGTTTTTT.

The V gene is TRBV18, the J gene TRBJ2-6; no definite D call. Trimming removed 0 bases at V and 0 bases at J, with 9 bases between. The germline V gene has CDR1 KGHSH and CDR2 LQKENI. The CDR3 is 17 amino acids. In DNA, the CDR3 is TGTGCCAGCTCACCACCGCAAGGTCACTCTGGGGCCAACGTCCTGACTTTC. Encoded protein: CASSPPQGHSGANVLTF.

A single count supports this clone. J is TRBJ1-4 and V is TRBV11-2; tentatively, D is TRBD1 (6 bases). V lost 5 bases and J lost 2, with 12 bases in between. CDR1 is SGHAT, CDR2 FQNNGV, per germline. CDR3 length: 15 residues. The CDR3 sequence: CASSPDSWTNEKLFF. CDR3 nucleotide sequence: TGTGCCAGCAGCCCGGACAGTTGGACTAATGAAAAACTGTTTTTT.

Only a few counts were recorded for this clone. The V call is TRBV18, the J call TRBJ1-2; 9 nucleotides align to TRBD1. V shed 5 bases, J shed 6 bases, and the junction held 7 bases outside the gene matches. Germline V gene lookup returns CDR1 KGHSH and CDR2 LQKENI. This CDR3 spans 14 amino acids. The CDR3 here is CASSEIRTGDGYTF. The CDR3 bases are TGTGCCAGCTCAGAGATCAGGACAGGGGATGGCTACACCTTC. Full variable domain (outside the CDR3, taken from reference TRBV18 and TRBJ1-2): NAGVMQNPRHLVRRRGQEARLRCSPMKGHSHVYWYRQLPEEGLKFMVYLQKENIIDESGMPKERFSAEFPKEGPSILRIQQVVRGDSAAYFCASSEIRTGDGYTFGSGTRLTVV.

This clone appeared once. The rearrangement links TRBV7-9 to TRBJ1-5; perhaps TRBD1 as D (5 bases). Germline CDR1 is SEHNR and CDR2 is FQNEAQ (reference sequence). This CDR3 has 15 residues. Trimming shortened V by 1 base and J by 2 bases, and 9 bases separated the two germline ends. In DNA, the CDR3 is TGTGCCAGCAGCTTAGGAGGGGACGGCAATCAGCCCCAGCATTTT. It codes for CASSLGGDGNQPQHF. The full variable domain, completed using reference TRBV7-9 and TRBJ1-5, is DTGVSQNPRHKITKRGQNVTFRCDPISEHNRLYWYRQTLGQGPEFLTYFQNEAQLEKSRLLSDRFSAERPKGSFSTLEIQRTEQGDSAMYLCASSLGGDGNQPQHFGDGTRLSIL.

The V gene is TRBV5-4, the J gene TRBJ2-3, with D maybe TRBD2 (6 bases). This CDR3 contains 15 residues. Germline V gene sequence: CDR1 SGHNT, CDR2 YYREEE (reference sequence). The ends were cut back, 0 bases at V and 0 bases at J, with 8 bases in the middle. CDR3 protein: CASSLDLASTDTQYF. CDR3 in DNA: TGTGCCAGCAGCTTGGATCTAGCGAGCACAGATACGCAGTATTTT.

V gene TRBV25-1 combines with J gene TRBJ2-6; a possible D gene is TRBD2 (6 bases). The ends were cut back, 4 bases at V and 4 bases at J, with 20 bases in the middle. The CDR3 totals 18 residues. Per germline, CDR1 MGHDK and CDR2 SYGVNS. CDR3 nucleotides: TGTGCCAGCAGTGCGCGAAGACCTGGGGAGGCCGGGGCCAACGTCCTGACTTTC. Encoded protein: CASSARRPGEAGANVLTF.

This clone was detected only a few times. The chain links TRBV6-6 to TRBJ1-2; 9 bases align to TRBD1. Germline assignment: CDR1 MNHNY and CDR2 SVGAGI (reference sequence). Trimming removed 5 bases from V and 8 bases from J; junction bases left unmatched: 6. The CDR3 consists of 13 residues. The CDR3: CASSAGTGPGYTF. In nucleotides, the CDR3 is TGTGCCAGCAGTGCCGGGACAGGGCCGGGCTACACCTTC.

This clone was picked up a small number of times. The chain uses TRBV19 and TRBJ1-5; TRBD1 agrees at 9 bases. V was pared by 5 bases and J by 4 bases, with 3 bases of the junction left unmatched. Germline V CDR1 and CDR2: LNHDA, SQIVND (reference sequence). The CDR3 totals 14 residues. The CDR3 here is CASSGGTGNQPQHF. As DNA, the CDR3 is TGTGCCAGTAGTGGTGGGACAGGGAATCAGCCCCAGCATTTT.

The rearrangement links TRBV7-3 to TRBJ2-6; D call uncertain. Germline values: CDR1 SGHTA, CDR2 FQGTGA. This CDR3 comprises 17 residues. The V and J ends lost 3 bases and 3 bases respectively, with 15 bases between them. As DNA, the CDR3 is TGTGCCAGCAGCTTTCGACCGGCCGCGTATGGGGCCAACGTCCTGACTTTC. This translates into CASSFRPAAYGANVLTF.